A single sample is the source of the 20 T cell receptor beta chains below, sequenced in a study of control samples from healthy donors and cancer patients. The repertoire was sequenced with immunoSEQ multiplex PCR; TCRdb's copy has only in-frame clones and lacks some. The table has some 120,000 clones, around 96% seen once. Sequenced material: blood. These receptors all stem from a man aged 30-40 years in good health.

The chain's CDR3 is CASSPPRAGANVLTF. The CDR3 DNA reads TGTGCCAGCAGTCCACCGAGGGCTGGGGCCAACGTCCTGACTTTC. The chain uses TRBV27 and TRBJ2-6, with TRBD2 as a possible D gene (5 bases). This CDR3 has 15 amino acids. Trimming took off 5 bases at V and 2 bases at J, with 10 bases between the two ends. Germline V gives CDR1 MNHEY, CDR2 SMNVEV (reference sequence). The full variable domain, its missing parts supplied by reference TRBV27 and TRBJ2-6, is EAQVTQNPRYLITVTGKKLTVTCSQNMNHEYMSWYRQDPGLGLRQIYYSMNVEVTDKGDVPEGYKVSRKEKRNFPLILESPSPNQTSLYFCASSPPRAGANVLTFGAGSRLTVL.

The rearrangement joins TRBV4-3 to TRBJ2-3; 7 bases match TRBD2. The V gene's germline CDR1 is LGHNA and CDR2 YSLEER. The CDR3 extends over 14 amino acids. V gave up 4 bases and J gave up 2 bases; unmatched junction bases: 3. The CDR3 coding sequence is TGCGCCAGCAGCCTCGGGGGGTACACAGATACGCAGTATTTT. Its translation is CASSLGGYTDTQYF.

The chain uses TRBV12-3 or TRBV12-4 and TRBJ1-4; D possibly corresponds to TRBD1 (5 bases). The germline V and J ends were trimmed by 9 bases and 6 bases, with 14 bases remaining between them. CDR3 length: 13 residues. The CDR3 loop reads CASLRGGHEKLFF. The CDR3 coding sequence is TGTGCCAGTTTGAGGGGTGGTCATGAAAAACTGTTTTTT.

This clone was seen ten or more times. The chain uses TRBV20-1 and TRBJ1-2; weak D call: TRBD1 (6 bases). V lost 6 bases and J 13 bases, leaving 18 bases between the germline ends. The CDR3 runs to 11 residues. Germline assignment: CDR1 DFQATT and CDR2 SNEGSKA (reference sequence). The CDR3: CSATGTSKFTF. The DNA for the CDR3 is TGCAGTGCCACCGGGACAAGCAAATTCACCTTC.

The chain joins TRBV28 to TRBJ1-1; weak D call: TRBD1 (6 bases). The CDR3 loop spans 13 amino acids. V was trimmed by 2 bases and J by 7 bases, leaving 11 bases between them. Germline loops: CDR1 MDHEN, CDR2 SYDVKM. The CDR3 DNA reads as TGTGCCAGCAGTTTAGCAGGGGAGAGTGAAGCTTTCTTT. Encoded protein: CASSLAGESEAFF.

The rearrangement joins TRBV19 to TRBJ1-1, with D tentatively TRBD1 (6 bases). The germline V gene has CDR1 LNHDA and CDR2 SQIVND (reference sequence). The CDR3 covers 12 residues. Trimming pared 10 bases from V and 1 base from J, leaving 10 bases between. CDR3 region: CATPGANTEAFF. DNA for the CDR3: TGTGCCACCCCGGGGGCGAACACTGAAGCTTTCTTT.

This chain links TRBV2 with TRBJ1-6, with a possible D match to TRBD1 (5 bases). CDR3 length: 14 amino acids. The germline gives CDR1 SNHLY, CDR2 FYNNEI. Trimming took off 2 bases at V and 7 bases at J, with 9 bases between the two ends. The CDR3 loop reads CASSEQGGNSPLHF. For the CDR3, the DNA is TGTGCCAGCAGTGAACAGGGCGGCAATTCACCCCTCCACTTT. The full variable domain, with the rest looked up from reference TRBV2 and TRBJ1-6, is EPEVTQTPSHQVTQMGQEVILRCVPISNHLYFYWYRQILGQKVEFLVSFYNNEISEKSEIFDDQFSVERPDGSNFTLKIRSTKLEDSAMYFCASSEQGGNSPLHFGNGTRLTVT.

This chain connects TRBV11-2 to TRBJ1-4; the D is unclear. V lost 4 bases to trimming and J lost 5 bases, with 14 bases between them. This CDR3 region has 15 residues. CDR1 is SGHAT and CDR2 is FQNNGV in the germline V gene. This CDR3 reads CASSSPYRLNEKLFF. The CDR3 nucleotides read TGTGCCAGCAGCTCTCCCTATAGGTTAAATGAAAAACTGTTTTTT. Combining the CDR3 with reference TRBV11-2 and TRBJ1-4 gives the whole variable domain EAGVAQSPRYKIIEKRQSVAFWCNPISGHATLYWYQQILGQGPKLLIQFQNNGVVDDSQLPKDRFSAERLKGVDSTLKIQPAKLEDSAVYLCASSSPYRLNEKLFFGSGTQLSVL.

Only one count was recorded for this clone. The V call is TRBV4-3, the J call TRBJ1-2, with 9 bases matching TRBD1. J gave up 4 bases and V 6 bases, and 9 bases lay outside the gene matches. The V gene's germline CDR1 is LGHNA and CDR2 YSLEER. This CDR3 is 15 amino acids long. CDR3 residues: CASSVVTGGLYGYTF. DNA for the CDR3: TGCGCCAGCAGTGTCGTGACAGGGGGGCTCTATGGCTACACCTTC.

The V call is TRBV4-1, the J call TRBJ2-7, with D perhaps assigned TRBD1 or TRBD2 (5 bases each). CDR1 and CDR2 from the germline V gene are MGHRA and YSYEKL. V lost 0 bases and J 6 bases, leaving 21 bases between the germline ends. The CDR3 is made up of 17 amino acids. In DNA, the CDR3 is TGCGCCAGCAGCCAAGATAGTTGGGACCGAGCTCCGGGCGAGCAGTACTTC. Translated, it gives CASSQDSWDRAPGEQYF.

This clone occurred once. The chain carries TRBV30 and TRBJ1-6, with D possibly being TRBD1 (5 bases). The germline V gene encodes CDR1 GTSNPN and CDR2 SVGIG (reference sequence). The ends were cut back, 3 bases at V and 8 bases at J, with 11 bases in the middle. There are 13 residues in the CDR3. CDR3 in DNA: TGTGCCTGGAGCCCCGACAGAGATTCACCCCTCCACTTT. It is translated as CAWSPDRDSPLHF.

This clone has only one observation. CDR3 in DNA: TGTGCCAGCAGCGCCCCAGATACGCAGTATTTT. It codes for CASSAPDTQYF. This rearrangement joins TRBV5-4 to TRBJ2-3, with D unresolved. This CDR3 spans 11 amino acids. With 4 bases removed from V and 4 bases from J, the gap between germline ends came to 4 bases. Germline-derived CDR1 and CDR2 are SGHNT and YYREEE (reference sequence).

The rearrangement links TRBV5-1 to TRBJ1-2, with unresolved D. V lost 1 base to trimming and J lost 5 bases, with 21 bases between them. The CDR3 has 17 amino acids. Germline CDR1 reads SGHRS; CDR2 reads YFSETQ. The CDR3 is CASSLSPPQSTGYGYTF. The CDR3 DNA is TGCGCCAGCAGCTTGTCCCCCCCCCAGTCGACGGGGTATGGCTACACCTTC.

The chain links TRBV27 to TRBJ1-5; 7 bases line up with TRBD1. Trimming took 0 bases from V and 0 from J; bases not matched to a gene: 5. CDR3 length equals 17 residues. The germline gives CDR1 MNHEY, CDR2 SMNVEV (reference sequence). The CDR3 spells CASSLSPQGTSNQPQHF. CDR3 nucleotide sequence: TGTGCCAGCAGTTTATCACCACAGGGGACTAGCAATCAGCCCCAGCATTTT.

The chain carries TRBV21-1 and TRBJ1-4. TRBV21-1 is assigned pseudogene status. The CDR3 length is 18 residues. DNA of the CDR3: TGTGCCAGCAGCAAAGGTGGAGGACTGGGGCCCCTAGGTGAAAAACTGTTTTTT. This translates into CASSKGGGLGPLGEKLFF.

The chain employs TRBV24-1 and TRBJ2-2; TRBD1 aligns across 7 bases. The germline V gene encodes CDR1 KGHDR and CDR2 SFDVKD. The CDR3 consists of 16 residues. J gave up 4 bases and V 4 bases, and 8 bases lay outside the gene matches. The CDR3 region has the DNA TGTGCCACCAGTGACCCCGGCCGGGACAGCACCGGGGAGCTGTTTTTT. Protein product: CATSDPGRDSTGELFF.

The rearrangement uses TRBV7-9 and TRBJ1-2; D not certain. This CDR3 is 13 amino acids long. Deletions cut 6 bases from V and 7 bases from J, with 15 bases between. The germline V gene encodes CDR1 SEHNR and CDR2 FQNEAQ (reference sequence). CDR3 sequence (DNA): TGTGCCAGCAGGACGGGCTTCACGACTGGCTACACCTTC. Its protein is CASRTGFTTGYTF.

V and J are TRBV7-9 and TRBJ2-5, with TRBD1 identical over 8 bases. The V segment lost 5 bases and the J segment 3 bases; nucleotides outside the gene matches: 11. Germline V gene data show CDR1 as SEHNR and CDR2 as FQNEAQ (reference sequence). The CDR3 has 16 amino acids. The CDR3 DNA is TGTGCCAGCAGCCCCCGCCGCGGACAGGGAGAAGAGACCCAGTACTTC. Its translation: CASSPRRGQGEETQYF. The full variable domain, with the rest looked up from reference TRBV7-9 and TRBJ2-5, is DTGVSQNPRHKITKRGQNVTFRCDPISEHNRLYWYRQTLGQGPEFLTYFQNEAQLEKSRLLSDRFSAERPKGSFSTLEIQRTEQGDSAMYLCASSPRRGQGEETQYFGPGTRLLVL.

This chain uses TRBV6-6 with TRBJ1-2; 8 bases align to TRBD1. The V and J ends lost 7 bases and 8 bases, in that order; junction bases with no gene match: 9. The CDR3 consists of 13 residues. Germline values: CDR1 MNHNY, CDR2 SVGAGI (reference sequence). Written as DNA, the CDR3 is TGTGCCAGCACCCCAGGGGGCGGCAAGGGCTACACCTTC. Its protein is CASTPGGGKGYTF.

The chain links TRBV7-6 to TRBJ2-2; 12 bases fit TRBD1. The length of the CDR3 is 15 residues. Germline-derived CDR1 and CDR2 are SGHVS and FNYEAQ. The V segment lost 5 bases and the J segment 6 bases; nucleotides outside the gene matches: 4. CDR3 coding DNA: TGTGCCAGCAGCCAGGGACAGGGGGCGTCCGGGGAGCTGTTTTTT. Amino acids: CASSQGQGASGELFF.